Below are 20 T cell receptor beta chains sequenced from a single sample in a study of shared clonotypes between healthy human individuals. This table comes from immunoSEQ multiplex PCR, and its TCRdb copy is limited to in-frame clones, with some not included. The repertoire consists of 400,000 to 600,000 clones, with around 79% occurring once and the leading ten covering about 13%. The sample consisted of PBMCs. The receptor set was obtained from a middle-aged woman in good health. Some clones in this sample may be carry-over from other donors' samples.

The CDR3 reads CSVQRRQGTEAFF. The CDR3 DNA reads as TGCAGCGTTCAGAGGCGCCAGGGAACTGAAGCTTTCTTT. V is TRBV29-1 and J is TRBJ1-1, with D maybe TRBD1 (5 bases). The V end was cut by 5 bases, the J end by 5 bases, with 15 bases between. Germline-derived CDR1 and CDR2 are SQVTM and ANQGSEA. The CDR3 consists of 13 residues.

This clone has just one count. At the DNA level, this CDR3 is encoded by other sequences in the same sample as well. This chain uses TRBV18 with TRBJ2-2, with TRBD1 matching over 7 bases. V trimming: 3 bases; J trimming: 4 bases; junction bases outside the gene matches: 5. This CDR3 is built from 15 residues. Germline values: CDR1 KGHSH, CDR2 LQKENI. The CDR3 sequence: CASSPRQGVTGELFF. The CDR3 bases are TGTGCCAGCTCACCCAGACAGGGAGTCACCGGGGAGCTGTTTTTT.

This clone was detected only once. The chain couples TRBV5-1 to TRBJ2-6; 14 nucleotides line up with TRBD2. CDR3 size: 18 residues. The V segment lost 6 bases and the J segment 3 bases; nucleotides outside the gene matches: 8. CDR1 and CDR2 from the germline V gene are SGHRS and YFSETQ. The CDR3 spells CASTAPGLAGVGANVLTF. Written as DNA, the CDR3 is TGCGCCAGCACAGCTCCGGGACTAGCGGGAGTTGGGGCCAACGTCCTGACTTTC.

In DNA, the CDR3 is TGTGCCAGCAGTAGAGGGGACAGGGGGCAACGGTCACCCCTCCACTTT. It translates to CASSRGDRGQRSPLHF. The gene calls are TRBV28 and TRBJ1-6; 12 nucleotides match TRBD1. Germline V gene lookup returns CDR1 MDHEN and CDR2 SYDVKM. The V gene end was trimmed by 5 bases and the J gene end by 10 bases; junction bases not matched to a gene: 9. The CDR3 length is 16 residues.

The chain uses TRBV7-9 and TRBJ2-3; D uncertain. The CDR3 contains 14 residues. Germline assignment: CDR1 SEHNR and CDR2 FQNEAQ (reference sequence). V lost 1 base and J lost 5, with 10 bases in between. CDR3 sequence: CASSLDVIGDTQYF. Here the CDR3 DNA reads TGTGCCAGCAGCTTAGACGTAATCGGAGATACGCAGTATTTT.

This clone appeared once. The chain is built from TRBV7-2 and TRBJ1-5; D is unresolved. Per germline, CDR1 SGHTA and CDR2 FQGNSA. The V end lost 5 bases, the J end lost 3 bases, and 11 bases lay between the germline ends. The CDR3 contains 14 residues. The DNA of the CDR3 is TGTGCCAGCAGCCTAAATAGGGCCAATCAGCCCCAGCATTTT. Translated, it gives CASSLNRANQPQHF.

This sequence joins TRBV29-1 and TRBJ2-1; a weak D match, TRBD2 (6 bases). Germline CDR1 and CDR2: SQVTM and ANQGSEA. Trimming shortened V by 4 bases and J by 4 bases, and 17 bases separated the two germline ends. The CDR3 extends over 15 amino acids. DNA of the CDR3: TGCAGCGTTGCCAACCGGGCGGGACCGTACAATGAGCAGTTCTTC. This translates into CSVANRAGPYNEQFF.

Regarding this clone: This sequence is one base from a far larger clone and is likely a read error. Other DNA sequences in the sample encode the same CDR3. This chain links TRBV7-9 with TRBJ1-1; TRBD1 might be the D (5 bases). Germline CDR1 is SEHNR and CDR2 is FQNEAQ (reference sequence). The CDR3 spans 14 residues. CDR3 loop: CASSFKGQSLEAFF. CDR3 DNA sequence: TGTGCCAGCAGCTTCAAGGGGCAGAGCTTAGAAGCCTTCTTT.

The V gene is TRBV5-1, the J gene TRBJ2-1, with D tentatively TRBD1 (6 bases). Germline V gives CDR1 SGHRS, CDR2 YFSETQ. The CDR3 runs to 14 residues. V shed 5 bases and J shed 9 bases, with 18 bases lying between them. In DNA, the CDR3 is TGCGCCAGCAGGGGGGCCTCGTGGAGTACTGAGCAGTTCTTC. Protein sequence: CASRGASWSTEQFF.

The V and J genes are TRBV6-5 and TRBJ1-5; D perhaps matches TRBD1 (5 bases). This CDR3 has 14 amino acids. CDR1 is MNHEY, CDR2 SVGAGI, per germline. With 7 bases removed from V and 2 bases from J, the gap between germline ends came to 12 bases. CDR3 nucleotide sequence: TGTGCCAGCACCCCAGGGTCGGGCAATCAGCCCCAGCATTTT. Residues: CASTPGSGNQPQHF.

The gene calls are TRBV28 and TRBJ2-1; D is uncertain. Germline V gene data show CDR1 as MDHEN and CDR2 as SYDVKM. The CDR3 has 14 residues. V was shortened by 4 bases and J by 10 bases, with 17 bases between the two germline ends. CDR3 DNA: TGTGCCAGCAGTTCGGTGGGGTTCCTCGGGGAGCAGTTCTTC. Protein: CASSSVGFLGEQFF.

The V and J genes are TRBV7-9 and TRBJ2-2, with TRBD2 matching over 10 bases. The V gene end was trimmed by 4 bases and the J gene end by 1 base; junction bases not matched to a gene: 3. The CDR3 sequence is 16 residues long. Germline CDR1 is SEHNR and CDR2 is FQNEAQ (reference sequence). CDR3: CASSSSGRGNTGELFF. Here the CDR3 DNA reads TGTGCCAGCAGCTCTAGCGGGAGAGGGAACACCGGGGAGCTGTTTTTT.

This chain links TRBV6-5 with TRBJ2-7, with D perhaps matching TRBD2 (5 bases). With 4 bases removed from V and 2 bases from J, the gap between germline ends came to 18 bases. The germline V gene has CDR1 MNHEY and CDR2 SVGAGI. The CDR3 totals 16 residues. CDR3 sequence: CASSSSTISGAYEQYF. The CDR3 nucleotides read TGTGCCAGCAGTTCCTCTACAATATCCGGGGCCTACGAGCAGTACTTC.

The CDR3 DNA is TGTGCCAGCAGCTTCCGGGGAGCAGATACGCAGTATTTT. It specifies CASSFRGADTQYF. The V gene is TRBV11-3, the J gene TRBJ2-3; a weak D match, TRBD2 (5 bases). Germline V gene lookup returns CDR1 SGHNT and CDR2 YENEEA. CDR3 size: 13 residues. Trimming pared 3 bases from V and 4 bases from J, leaving 8 bases between.

The chain carries TRBV5-1 and TRBJ2-5, with D perhaps matching TRBD1 (6 bases). CDR3 size: 14 residues. Germline CDR1 reads SGHRS; CDR2 reads YFSETQ. V was shortened by 0 bases and J by 4 bases, with 10 bases between the two germline ends. For the CDR3, the DNA is TGCGCCAGCAGCTTGGGGGGGCCGGGAGAGACCCAGTACTTC. Translation: CASSLGGPGETQYF.

The V gene is TRBV25-1, the J gene TRBJ2-5, with D possibly being TRBD1 or TRBD2 (5 bases each). Germline CDR1 MGHDK, CDR2 SYGVNS. The ends were cut back, 4 bases at V and 5 bases at J, with 11 bases in the middle. The CDR3 consists of 13 residues. CDR3 loop: CASSGGRVETQYF. CDR3 bases: TGTGCCAGCAGTGGGGGACGGGTGGAGACCCAGTACTTC.

The DNA of the CDR3 is TGTGCCAGCACCTCCGCGCAGAGGGGCGGCGAGCAGTACTTC. Translating gives CASTSAQRGGEQYF. The chain combines TRBV6-5 with TRBJ2-7; tentatively, D is TRBD1 or TRBD2 (5 bases each). The CDR3 consists of 14 residues. Germline CDR1 MNHEY, CDR2 SVGAGI. V lost 7 bases to trimming and J lost 6 bases, with 19 bases between them.

This clone was picked up a small number of times. The rearrangement joins TRBV15 to TRBJ1-5; unclear D gene. The CDR3 is made up of 17 amino acids. Germline lookup yields CDR1 LNHNV and CDR2 YYDKDF (reference sequence). V was trimmed by 1 base and J by 0 bases, leaving 13 bases between them. The CDR3 region is CATSRVPLRASNQPQHF. CDR3 coding DNA: TGTGCCACCAGCAGAGTCCCATTGAGGGCTAGCAATCAGCCCCAGCATTTT.

This clone has a count of ten or more. The chain carries TRBV4-2 and TRBJ1-1; D is uncertain. Deletions cut 0 bases from V and 4 bases from J, with 12 bases between. Per germline, CDR1 LGHNA and CDR2 YNFKEQ. CDR3 size: 15 residues. This CDR3 reads CASSQDLRPGTEAFF. In DNA, the CDR3 is TGTGCCAGCAGCCAAGATCTACGGCCCGGCACTGAAGCTTTCTTT.

The rearrangement uses TRBV7-6 and TRBJ2-7; D may be TRBD1 or TRBD2 (6 bases each). Germline-derived CDR1 and CDR2 are SGHVS and FNYEAQ. V was clipped by 4 bases and J by 3 bases, with 13 bases between them. This CDR3 comprises 14 residues. The CDR3 loop reads CASSWGDTFYEQYF. DNA of the CDR3: TGTGCCAGCAGCTGGGGGGACACATTCTACGAGCAGTACTTC.